This TCR beta chain was sequenced during a study of tumor-infiltrating lymphocytes in localized non-small cell lung cancer. For the study at large: The cohort mixed smokers and never-smokers, several histologies, and some post-neoadjuvant-chemotherapy samples. Findings of the study overall: Each assay used a separate piece of the same tissue. No link was found between tumor T-cell fraction and recurrence-free survival.

The table came from immunoSEQ multiplex PCR; TCRdb's copy has only in-frame clones and leaves some out. The top ten hold approximately 13% of the sample, which has about 13,000 clones, 60% to 85% seen once. The CDR3 runs to 15 residues. Trimming cost V 0 bases and J 0 bases, with 9 bases left between them. The germline gives CDR1 MNHEY, CDR2 SMNVEV (reference sequence). This clone was detected only a few times. The antigen is undetermined. This sequence originates from a human donor with non-small cell lung cancer. Material for sequencing was lung tumor tissue. V gene TRBV27 combines with J gene TRBJ2-7; no definite D call. This CDR3 is CASSLSTAASYEQYF. DNA of the CDR3: TGTGCCAGCAGTTTATCGACGGCGGCCTCCTACGAGCAGTACTTC.